This T cell receptor beta chain came from a study of T-cell reconstitution after alpha-beta-depleted transplantation in children. This clonotype came up a few times. Trimming took off 4 bases at V and 4 bases at J, with 13 bases between the two ends. The length of the CDR3 is 14 residues. The germline V gene encodes CDR1 KGHSH and CDR2 LQKENI. Unique molecular identifiers were built into the TCRbeta library. TCRdb recomputed calls from the PCR reads with MiXCR, one row per CDR3 protein. Of a few hundred thousand distinct CDR3 sequences listed, 10% to 15% are singletons. This chain links TRBV18 with TRBJ1-2; a weak D match, TRBD1 (6 bases). This clonotype was sampled from a human donor who donated a stem cell graft to a child with Fanconi anemia. The specimen comprised PBMCs, sampled from the stem cell graft. CDR3 amino acids: CASSHLDRRYGYTF. CDR3 DNA sequence: TGTGCCAGCTCACATTTAGACAGGCGCTATGGCTACACCTTC.